This is a list of T cell receptor beta chains from one sample in a study of cytomegalovirus exposure and HLA in healthy donors. Using immunoSEQ multiplex PCR, the repertoire was profiled, and TCRdb retains in-frame clones only, with some absent. This sample has under 200,000 clones, with 75% to 80% found just once. The specimen was PBMCs. The receptors derive from a woman aged 40-49 years in good health and CMV-seronegative. The CDR3 runs from the conserved cysteine through the conserved F or W. Size is stated for part of the rows, as once, few or many counts, or as a class when the clone is expanded.

v_gene	j_gene	abundance	CDR3aa
TRBV5-1	TRBJ2-7	.	CASSLAGGDSYEQYF
TRBV12-5	TRBJ1-1	.	CASGFQRGGIAFF
TRBV6-5	TRBJ1-6	once	CASSYWQGETLHF
TRBV5-1	TRBJ1-2	.	CASSLGRSAGDGYTF
TRBV19	TRBJ2-2	.	CASSTPAGEGAGELFF
TRBV6-6	TRBJ1-1	.	CASSYSSPGEAFF
TRBV19	TRBJ1-5	.	CASSWGQVPQPQHF
TRBV28	TRBJ1-5	.	CASGSIPPGQGQPQHF
TRBV14	TRBJ1-6	.	CASSPGWTGNSPLHF
TRBV5-4	TRBJ1-6	.	CAKGTVGPSSYNSPLHF
TRBV28	TRBJ1-1	.	CASSSRPGEAFF
TRBV25-1	TRBJ2-5	.	CASSEPGRETQYF
TRBV5-6	TRBJ1-1	.	CASSLGTLTEAFF
TRBV13	TRBJ1-2	few	CASSPGRKGGLYGYTF
TRBV18	TRBJ1-2	.	CASSRDQGKTYTF
TRBV28	TRBJ2-5	few	CASSRNQWAVEKTQYF
TRBV11-2	TRBJ1-3	.	CASSLTGSVGNTIYF
TRBV5-1	TRBJ1-2	.	CASSSDGTVYGYTF
TRBV5-6	TRBJ2-7	.	CASSGGTGGPHEQYF
TRBV7-6	TRBJ1-3	few	CASSKTGTDSGNTIYF
TRBV2	TRBJ2-2	.	CASRDRADTGELFF
TRBV19	TRBJ1-2	.	CASSRTDSYGYTF
TRBV11-2	TRBJ1-2	.	CASSLQGYGYTF
TRBV7-8	TRBJ1-2	.	CASSSRSGGYTF